These 23 T cell receptor beta chains were all obtained from the same sample, sequenced in a study of beta chain features in type 1 diabetes. Expressed TCRB transcripts were sequenced because the entire RNA isolate underwent reverse transcription. Assay used: immunoSEQ multiplex PCR; TCRdb lists only in-frame clones, some missing. Of 900,000 or so clones in the sample, 15% to 20% are singletons; the top ten hold 0.023%. Sequenced: naive CD4+ T cells from blood. Every receptor here comes from a woman aged 18-30 years in good health.

This clone has just a few counts. The rearrangement joins TRBV29-1 to TRBJ2-7, with 10 bases matching TRBD1. Germline-derived CDR1 and CDR2 are SQVTM and ANQGSEA. The V gene end was trimmed by 5 bases and the J gene end by 2 bases; junction bases not matched to a gene: 6. The CDR3 is made up of 14 amino acids. This CDR3 is CSVKAGTGAYEQYF. Written as DNA, the CDR3 is TGCAGCGTTAAGGCCGGGACAGGGGCCTACGAGCAGTACTTC.

This clone was seen only a few times. This chain connects TRBV7-8 to TRBJ2-2; D is perhaps TRBD2 (5 bases). Germline assignment: CDR1 SGHVS and CDR2 FQNEAQ. CDR3 length equals 15 residues. The germline V and J ends were trimmed by 5 bases and 1 base, with 11 bases remaining between them. The CDR3 sequence: CASSLRELNTGELFF. The CDR3 region has the DNA TGTGCCAGCAGCCTTCGGGAACTGAACACCGGGGAGCTGTTTTTT.

This clone was observed a handful of times. This chain joins TRBV28 and TRBJ2-1; 11 bases are shared with TRBD2. CDR3 size: 15 residues. With 6 bases clipped from V and 7 bases from J, the junction kept 8 bases outside the gene matches. CDR1 and CDR2 from the germline V gene are MDHEN and SYDVKM. The CDR3 spells CASRYETSGMNEQFF. The DNA of the CDR3 is TGTGCCAGCAGATATGAGACTAGCGGGATGAATGAGCAGTTCTTC. Combining the CDR3 with reference TRBV28 and TRBJ2-1 gives the whole variable domain DVKVTQSSRYLVKRTGEKVFLECVQDMDHENMFWYRQDPGLGLRLIYFSYDVKMKEKGDIPEGYSVSREKKERFSLILESASTNQTSMYLCASRYETSGMNEQFFGPGTRLTVL.

The V and J genes are TRBV28 and TRBJ2-7; the match to TRBD1 covers 8 bases. CDR3 length equals 15 residues. Losses at the gene ends were 6 bases for V and 3 bases for J; bases not matched to a gene: 10. Germline CDR1 and CDR2: MDHEN and SYDVKM. The CDR3 sequence is CASRLDRDRIYEQYF. The CDR3 nucleotides are TGTGCCAGCAGACTAGACCGGGACAGGATCTACGAGCAGTACTTC.

This CDR3 reads CASSLEVFGGRGTGELFF. In DNA, the CDR3 is TGTGCCAGCAGCTTGGAGGTTTTCGGGGGGCGCGGCACCGGGGAGCTGTTTTTT. The rearrangement links TRBV5-4 to TRBJ2-2, with TRBD2 as a possible D gene (7 bases). Trimming took off 0 bases at V and 4 bases at J, with 19 bases between the two ends. Germline values: CDR1 SGHNT, CDR2 YYREEE (reference sequence). This CDR3 comprises 18 residues.

The V call is TRBV27, the J call TRBJ2-1, with D maybe TRBD2 (6 bases). The CDR3 is made up of 16 amino acids. Trimming took 0 bases from V and 2 from J, leaving 11 bases between them. The V gene's germline CDR1 is MNHEY and CDR2 SMNVEV (reference sequence). CDR3 protein: CASSLSARGAYNEQFF. The CDR3 bases are TGTGCCAGCAGTTTATCGGCCCGCGGGGCCTACAATGAGCAGTTCTTC.

The chain couples TRBV18 to TRBJ1-5, with D possibly being TRBD1 (6 bases). V was shortened by 3 bases and J by 3 bases, with 12 bases between the two germline ends. Germline V CDR1 and CDR2: KGHSH, LQKENI. There are 15 residues in the CDR3. CDR3 DNA sequence: TGTGCCAGCTCACCTCAGGGACATTACAATCAGCCCCAGCATTTT. The encoded protein is CASSPQGHYNQPQHF.

This clone was seen only a few times. This sequence may be a read error, since a much larger clone differs from it by one base. The same CDR3 also results from other DNA sequences found in this sample. The V gene is TRBV5-1, the J gene TRBJ2-3; no reliable D call. The CDR3 has 11 amino acids. CDR1 and CDR2 (germline): SGHRS, YFSETQ. V was cut by 4 bases and J by 2 bases, with 2 bases left in between. In nucleotides, the CDR3 is TGCGCCAGCAGCAACACAGATACGCAGTATTTT. It translates to CASSNTDTQYF. The variable domain in full, with the rest retrieved from reference TRBV5-1 and TRBJ2-3, is KAGVTQTPRYLIKTRGQQVTLSCSPISGHRSVSWYQQTPGQGLQFLFEYFSETQRNKGNFPGRFSGRQFSNSRSEMNVSTLELGDSALYLCASSNTDTQYFGPGTRLTVL.

The chain joins TRBV19 to TRBJ1-1, with 7 bases aligning to TRBD1. Unmatched junction bases numbered 14, after V lost 8 bases and J lost 11 bases. Germline values: CDR1 LNHDA, CDR2 SQIVND (reference sequence). This CDR3 has 13 residues. CDR3 loop: CASWPGQVTKAFF. The CDR3 DNA reads as TGTGCCAGTTGGCCCGGACAGGTCACTAAGGCTTTCTTT.

The rearrangement joins TRBV7-6 to TRBJ1-2; 7 positions agree with TRBD1. Germline trimming cut 3 bases from V and 0 bases from J; bases unmatched to any gene: 1. The germline gives CDR1 SGHVS, CDR2 FNYEAQ. The CDR3 totals 14 residues. The CDR3 sequence is CASSLGQPNYGYTF. CDR3 DNA sequence: TGTGCCAGCAGCTTGGGACAGCCTAACTATGGCTACACCTTC.

The chain employs TRBV6-6 and TRBJ2-3, with unresolved D. The germline V gene has CDR1 MNHNY and CDR2 SVGAGI (reference sequence). The CDR3 extends over 12 amino acids. V was clipped by 6 bases and J by 6 bases, with 10 bases between them. Here the CDR3 reads CASSLQRDTQYF. The CDR3 DNA follows: TGTGCCAGCAGCCTACAGCGTGATACGCAGTATTTT.

The chain recombines TRBV5-4 with TRBJ2-5; D uncertain. Germline CDR1 is SGHNT and CDR2 is YYREEE (reference sequence). Trimming removed 0 bases from V and 4 bases from J, with 13 bases in between. There are 15 residues in the CDR3. In DNA form, the CDR3 reads TGTGCCAGCAGCTTGGCCTCTAAATTGAGAGAGACCCAGTACTTC. Residues: CASSLASKLRETQYF.

This clone occurred a few times. The chain uses TRBV19 and TRBJ2-7, with D hard to call. CDR3 length: 12 amino acids. Germline V lookup: CDR1 LNHDA, CDR2 SQIVND (reference sequence). Between the trimmed V and J ends, which lost 6 bases and 2 bases, there was a span of 8 bases. The CDR3 spells CASSRTAYEQYF. The CDR3 nucleotides read TGTGCCAGTAGCAGGACCGCCTACGAGCAGTACTTC. The variable domain in full, with the rest retrieved from reference TRBV19 and TRBJ2-7, is DGGITQSPKYLFRKEGQNVTLSCEQNLNHDAMYWYRQDPGQGLRLIYYSQIVNDFQKGDIAEGYSVSREKKESFPLTVTSAQKNPTAFYLCASSRTAYEQYFGPGTRLTVT.

V and J are TRBV28 and TRBJ2-2; D is undetermined. Trimming removed 6 bases from V and 6 bases from J, with 11 bases in between. Germline CDR1 is MDHEN and CDR2 is SYDVKM. The CDR3 sequence is 13 residues long. The CDR3 loop is CASSRLHSGELFF. Written as DNA, the CDR3 is TGTGCCAGCAGCCGGCTTCATTCCGGGGAGCTGTTTTTT. The full variable domain, completed using reference TRBV28 and TRBJ2-2, is DVKVTQSSRYLVKRTGEKVFLECVQDMDHENMFWYRQDPGLGLRLIYFSYDVKMKEKGDIPEGYSVSREKKERFSLILESASTNQTSMYLCASSRLHSGELFFGEGSRLTVL.

The CDR3: CASSQGEQGLNTEAFF. CDR3 nucleotide sequence: TGCGCCAGCAGCCAGGGCGAACAGGGTTTGAACACTGAAGCTTTCTTT. This rearrangement joins TRBV4-1 to TRBJ1-1, with D tentatively TRBD1 (6 bases). V was cut by 3 bases and J by 0 bases, with 14 bases left in between. Germline CDR1 and CDR2: MGHRA and YSYEKL. The CDR3 runs 16 residues.

The sample holds a few counts of this clone. The rearrangement links TRBV4-2 to TRBJ2-1, with 15 positions matching TRBD2. Germline assignment: CDR1 LGHNA and CDR2 YNFKEQ. The length of the CDR3 is 19 residues. Trimming cost V 1 base and J 6 bases; bases outside gene matches: 10. The DNA for the CDR3 is TGTGCCAGCAGCCAAGGGGTCGCATGGACTAGCGGGAGGGCCAATGAGCAGTTCTTC. Translating it yields CASSQGVAWTSGRANEQFF.

This clone was seen a handful of times. The chain recombines TRBV28 with TRBJ1-1; D not resolved. Between the trimmed V and J ends, which lost 4 bases and 5 bases, there was a span of 17 bases. The germline V gene has CDR1 MDHEN and CDR2 SYDVKM. This CDR3 contains 15 residues. The CDR3 DNA follows: TGTGCCAGCAGTTCCGCAGGAACTGAAGGGACTGAAGCTTTCTTT. This sequence encodes CASSSAGTEGTEAFF.

In its sample, this clone was seen a few times. The chain links TRBV7-9 to TRBJ1-1; D unresolved. The V end was cut by 5 bases, the J end by 3 bases, with 19 bases between. The germline V gene encodes CDR1 SEHNR and CDR2 FQNEAQ (reference sequence). The CDR3 consists of 16 residues. CDR3 bases: TGTGCCAGCAGCCCGCGGAGAGGGAAAAAGGACACTGAAGCTTTCTTT. Protein: CASSPRRGKKDTEAFF.

This clone was found a few times. The chain joins TRBV6-7 to TRBJ2-1; no clear D. TRBV6-7 is filed as an ORF, its function uncertain. This CDR3 spans 13 amino acids. V lost 5 bases, J lost 2 bases, and 7 bases lay in between. CDR3 amino acids: CASSDQAYNEQFF. CDR3 nucleotide sequence: TGTGCCAGCAGTGATCAGGCCTACAATGAGCAGTTCTTC.

The V and J genes are TRBV6-5 and TRBJ1-3; possible D gene TRBD1, 5 bases. This CDR3 contains 14 residues. Germline V gives CDR1 MNHEY, CDR2 SVGAGI. The V gene lost 2 bases and the J gene lost 8 bases, with 13 bases spanning the gap. The CDR3 here is CASSYGSRADTIYF. The CDR3, as DNA: TGTGCCAGCAGTTACGGGTCCAGGGCGGACACCATATATTTT.

This clone showed up just a few times. The rearrangement uses TRBV7-9 and TRBJ2-3; D ambiguous. V was shortened by 1 base and J by 1 base, with 15 bases between the two germline ends. Germline CDR1 SEHNR, CDR2 FQNEAQ (reference sequence). The CDR3 runs to 17 residues. The CDR3 sequence is CASSLGRVDPGTDTQYF. DNA of the CDR3: TGTGCCAGCAGCTTAGGCCGGGTGGACCCGGGCACAGATACGCAGTATTTT.

Only a few counts were recorded for this clone. V gene TRBV4-3 combines with J gene TRBJ2-5; D is tentatively TRBD1 or TRBD2 (6 bases each). Trimming shortened V by 5 bases and J by 3 bases, and 19 bases separated the two germline ends. The CDR3 length is 16 residues. CDR1 is LGHNA and CDR2 is YSLEER in the germline V gene. The CDR3 DNA sequence: TGCGCCAGCAGCGGGGACTGGGGTAGGGGGAAAGAGACCCAGTACTTC. Translation gives CASSGDWGRGKETQYF.

In its sample, this clone was seen a few times. Other DNA variants within this sample encode the same CDR3. This sequence joins TRBV29-1 and TRBJ2-1, with 11 bases fitting TRBD2. V shed 4 bases and J 7 bases; nucleotides not matched to a gene: 9. This CDR3 contains 15 residues. Germline V lookup: CDR1 SQVTM, CDR2 ANQGSEA. CDR3 coding DNA: TGCAGCGTTGGTTACCGACTAGCGGGACTGAATGAGCAGTTCTTC. Translating gives CSVGYRLAGLNEQFF.